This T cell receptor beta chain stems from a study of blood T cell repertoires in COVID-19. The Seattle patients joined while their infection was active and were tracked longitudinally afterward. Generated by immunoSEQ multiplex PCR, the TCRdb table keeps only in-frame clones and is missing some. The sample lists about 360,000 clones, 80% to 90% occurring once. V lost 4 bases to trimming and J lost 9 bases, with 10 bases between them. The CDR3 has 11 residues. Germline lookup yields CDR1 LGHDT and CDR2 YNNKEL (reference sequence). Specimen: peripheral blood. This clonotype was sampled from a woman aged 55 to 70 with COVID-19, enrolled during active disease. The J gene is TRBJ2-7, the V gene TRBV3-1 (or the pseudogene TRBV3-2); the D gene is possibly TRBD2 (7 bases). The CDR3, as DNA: TGTGCCAGCAGCCTAGGGGGGGTGCAGTACTTC. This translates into CASSLGGVQYF.